These 20 T cell receptor beta chains were sequenced from one sample in a study of CD8 T cells in ankylosing spondylitis. TCRdb itself ran the 5' RACE reads through MiXCR, one entry per CDR3 protein. The data show tens of thousands of distinct CDR3 sequences, about 10% seen once. The sequencing sample was made of blood, either unsorted or a sorted T cell fraction (not recorded which). These receptors originate from a male donor with ankylosing spondylitis or in good health (not recorded which).

This clonotype was detected many times. This chain uses TRBV5-5 with TRBJ2-1; maybe TRBD1 (5 bases). The V and J ends lost 1 base and 0 bases respectively, with 8 bases between them. The CDR3 totals 15 residues. Per germline, CDR1 SGHKS and CDR2 YYEKEE (reference sequence). The CDR3 here is CASSLRRGSYNEQFF. The CDR3 nucleotides read TGTGCCAGCAGCTTGCGTAGGGGCTCCTACAATGAGCAGTTCTTC. Using reference TRBV5-5 and TRBJ2-1 for the parts outside the CDR3, the full variable domain is DAGVTQSPTHLIKTRGQQVTLRCSPISGHKSVSWYQQVLGQGPQFIFQYYEKEERGRGNFPDRFSARQFPNYSSELNVNALLLGDSALYLCASSLRRGSYNEQFFGPGTRLTVL.

The sample holds many counts of this clonotype. The chain has TRBV7-6 and TRBJ2-5; 9 bases match TRBD1. The CDR3 loop spans 16 amino acids. The germline V gene has CDR1 SGHVS and CDR2 FNYEAQ. V was pared by 1 base and J by 3 bases, with 6 bases of the junction left unmatched. The DNA for the CDR3 is TGTGCCAGCAGCTTAGTTCTGGGACAGGGAAAAGAGACCCAGTACTTC. This encodes CASSLVLGQGKETQYF. Full variable domain (rest looked up from reference TRBV7-6 and TRBJ2-5): GAGVSQSPRYKVTKRGQDVALRCDPISGHVSLYWYRQALGQGPEFLTYFNYEAQQDKSGLPNDRFSAERPEGSISTLTIQRTEQRDSAMYRCASSLVLGQGKETQYFGPGTRLLVL.

The CDR3 sequence: CASSGRTGEDTEAFF. The DNA for the CDR3 is TGTGCCAGCAGCGGACGGACAGGGGAGGACACTGAAGCTTTCTTT. V and J are TRBV5-4 and TRBJ1-1; 9 bases fit TRBD1. Germline V CDR1 and CDR2: SGHNT, YYREEE (reference sequence). This CDR3 is built from 15 residues. V shed 4 bases, J shed 3 bases, and the junction held 7 bases outside the gene matches.

Many counts were recorded for this clonotype. The rearrangement uses TRBV6-5 and TRBJ2-7; the D is unclear. Deletions cut 4 bases from V and 7 bases from J, with 11 bases between. CDR3 size: 12 residues. CDR1 and CDR2 (germline): MNHEY, SVGAGI. The CDR3 is CASSSVMGEQYF. The DNA for the CDR3 is TGTGCCAGCAGTTCGGTCATGGGGGAGCAGTACTTC.

This clonotype was counted a few times. The V and J genes are TRBV5-4 and TRBJ2-1, with a possible D match to TRBD2 (5 bases). This CDR3 has 16 residues. Germline-derived CDR1 and CDR2 are SGHNT and YYREEE (reference sequence). Trimming removed 5 bases from V and 2 bases from J, with 17 bases in between. In nucleotides, the CDR3 is TGTGCCAGCAGTCAGAGCGGCGGGTCGACCTACAATGAGCAGTTCTTC. Residues: CASSQSGGSTYNEQFF.

This clonotype has at least ten counts. The chain couples TRBV5-1 to TRBJ1-1, with 9 bases identical to TRBD1. CDR3 length: 14 residues. Losses at the gene ends were 0 bases for V and 5 bases for J; bases not matched to a gene: 2. CDR1 SGHRS and CDR2 YFSETQ come from the germline V gene. DNA of the CDR3: TGCGCCAGCAGCTTGGGACAGGGGGGGACTGAAGCTTTCTTT. Translated, it gives CASSLGQGGTEAFF.

This clonotype was counted between two and nine times. The chain recombines TRBV18 with TRBJ2-7; no definite D call. CDR1 is KGHSH, CDR2 LQKENI, per germline. This CDR3 contains 15 residues. Trimming took 2 bases from V and 4 from J, leaving 15 bases between them. The CDR3 loop reads CASSPSVVEVYEQYF. CDR3 bases: TGTGCCAGCTCACCATCGGTGGTTGAGGTGTACGAGCAGTACTTC.

The table lists this clonotype with many counts. The genes are TRBV3-1 and TRBJ2-1, with 10 bases aligning to TRBD2. Trimming took 4 bases from V and 10 from J; bases not matched to a gene: 10. The CDR3 totals 15 residues. The germline gives CDR1 LGHDT, CDR2 YNNKEL (reference sequence). This CDR3 reads CASSPTSGVGGEQFF. CDR3 coding DNA: TGTGCCAGCAGCCCAACTAGCGGGGTCGGGGGGGAGCAGTTCTTC.

The chain carries TRBV7-2 and TRBJ2-3; D may be TRBD2 (6 bases). The CDR3 has 16 residues. CDR1 and CDR2 from the germline V gene are SGHTA and FQGNSA. The ends were cut back, 1 base at V and 0 bases at J, with 11 bases in the middle. The CDR3 nucleotides read TGTGCCAGCAGCTTAGGGGGACGGGGGAGCACAGATACGCAGTATTTT. Its translation: CASSLGGRGSTDTQYF.

This clonotype was counted at least ten times. The gene calls are TRBV15 and TRBJ1-4; 9 bases are a match to TRBD1. Germline V gives CDR1 LNHNV, CDR2 YYDKDF (reference sequence). After removal of 4 bases from V and 8 bases from J, the junction contained 8 bases not matched to a gene. The CDR3 loop spans 15 amino acids. In DNA, the CDR3 is TGTGCCACCAGCAAAGGGGACAGGGCGAGGGAAAAACTGTTTTTT. This gives the protein CATSKGDRAREKLFF.

This clonotype has at least ten counts. The chain recombines TRBV29-1 with TRBJ1-4, with D possibly TRBD1 on 5 matching bases. There are 14 residues in the CDR3. Germline V gene data show CDR1 as SQVTM and CDR2 as ANQGSEA. V was trimmed by 5 bases and J by 5 bases, leaving 15 bases between them. The CDR3, as DNA: TGCAGCGTTAAATCCGGGACTGAGAATGAAAAACTGTTTTTT. It yields the protein CSVKSGTENEKLFF.

This clonotype is categorized as medium-sized. The rearrangement links TRBV15 to TRBJ2-3; either TRBD1 or TRBD2 may supply D (5 bases each). Germline loops: CDR1 LNHNV, CDR2 YYDKDF (reference sequence). Deletions cut 2 bases from V and 4 bases from J, with 19 bases between. There are 17 residues in the CDR3. The CDR3 nucleotides are TGTGCCACCAGCAGATCCCCCCCAGGGCAGGGAGCAGATACGCAGTATTTT. It translates to CATSRSPPGQGADTQYF.

This clonotype has more than one count but fewer than ten. The chain has TRBV3-1 and TRBJ2-6; no clear D. Per germline, CDR1 LGHDT and CDR2 YNNKEL (reference sequence). V lost 1 base, J lost 0 bases, and 10 bases lay in between. CDR3 length: 17 amino acids. CDR3 coding DNA: TGTGCCAGCAGCCAAGCGGTCAGACCCTCTGGGGCCAACGTCCTGACTTTC. Amino acids: CASSQAVRPSGANVLTF.

The chain carries TRBV7-7 and TRBJ2-3, with 7 bases lining up with TRBD1. V trimming: 5 bases; J trimming: 0 bases; junction bases outside the gene matches: 8. The CDR3 totals 16 residues. CDR1 is SSHAT and CDR2 is FNYEAQ in the germline V gene (reference sequence). CDR3 loop: CASSPSPTGSTDTQYF. CDR3 bases: TGTGCCAGCAGCCCATCCCCGACAGGGAGCACAGATACGCAGTATTTT. The complete variable domain, with remaining parts taken from reference TRBV7-7 and TRBJ2-3, reads GAGVSQSPRYKVTKRGQDVTLRCDPISSHATLYWYQQALGQGPEFLTYFNYEAQPDKSGLPSDRFSAERPEGSISTLTIQRTEQRDSAMYRCASSPSPTGSTDTQYFGPGTRLTVL.

At least ten counts were recorded for this clonotype. This chain links TRBV12-3 or TRBV12-4 with TRBJ1-6, with a possible D match to TRBD1 (6 bases). V lost 1 base to trimming and J lost 9 bases, with 13 bases between them. The CDR3 contains 15 residues. CDR3 sequence reads: CASSLGQGSGSPLHF. CDR3 in DNA: TGTGCCAGCAGTTTAGGTCAGGGGTCGGGTTCACCCCTCCACTTT.

V and J are TRBV11-2 and TRBJ1-1; D gene uncertain. From germline, CDR1 is SGHAT and CDR2 FQNNGV. The V gene lost 5 bases and the J gene lost 11 bases, with 12 bases spanning the gap. The CDR3 spans 11 residues. The CDR3 is CASSLGPWAFF. CDR3 bases: TGTGCCAGCAGCCTGGGCCCTTGGGCTTTCTTT.

This clonotype was counted ten times or more. The CDR3 sequence is CASGPATGGDTEAFF. CDR3 bases: TGTGCTAGTGGTCCCGCGACCGGGGGGGACACTGAAGCTTTCTTT. V gene TRBV12-5 combines with J gene TRBJ1-1; possibly TRBD1 for D (5 bases). The CDR3 has 15 residues. V was cut by 5 bases and J by 3 bases, with 16 bases left in between. CDR1 is LGHNT, CDR2 FRNRAP, per germline.

The table lists this clonotype with many counts. The chain employs TRBV3-1 and TRBJ1-5; D is undetermined. Germline V gives CDR1 LGHDT, CDR2 YNNKEL (reference sequence). V was shortened by 0 bases and J by 5 bases, with 5 bases between the two germline ends. This CDR3 comprises 13 residues. This chain's CDR3 is CASSQDLHQPQHF. The CDR3, as DNA: TGTGCCAGCAGCCAAGATTTGCATCAGCCCCAGCATTTT.

This clonotype occurred a few times. The chain carries TRBV5-4 and TRBJ2-3; D gene ambiguous. In germline, CDR1 is SGHNT, CDR2 YYREEE (reference sequence). Deletions cut 7 bases from V and 4 bases from J, with 4 bases between. This CDR3 comprises 10 residues. The CDR3 here is CASGPDTQYF. The CDR3, as DNA: TGTGCCAGCGGACCAGATACGCAGTATTTT.

Many counts were recorded for this clonotype. The chain has TRBV3-1 and TRBJ1-6; the D gene is possibly TRBD1 (6 bases). Trimming stripped 4 bases from V and 6 bases from J, with 13 bases between. The CDR3 sequence is 15 residues long. CDR1 is LGHDT and CDR2 is YNNKEL in the germline V gene (reference sequence). The CDR3 protein is CASSRAGAGNSPLHF. The CDR3, as DNA: TGTGCCAGCAGCCGCGCGGGGGCGGGTAATTCACCCCTCCACTTT.